This T cell receptor (beta chain) was recorded in a study of CD8+ T cells in alopecia areata (dated 2018 in TCRdb). In the study overall: Treated patients were enrolled in an open-label pilot trial of oral tofacitinib at 5 to 10 mg twice daily for moderate-to-severe alopecia areata. Patients received tofacitinib for 6 to 18 months and were then followed off drug for 6 months to check for delayed response and recurrence. Disease severity in treated patients was measured with the SALT score, which quantifies the percentage of affected scalp surface area. In both human patients and the C3H/HeJ mouse model, the study applied high-throughput TCRbeta sequencing to look at T cell clonal expansion in alopecia areata. On the human side, TCRbeta sequencing was run on scalp tissue and on sorted CD4+ and CD8+ peripheral blood T cells from healthy controls and from alopecia areata patients with either patchy or totalis/universalis disease. Biopsies were taken from tofacitinib-treated patients at baseline and again at 4 and 24 weeks into treatment, and several of those patients also had a later scalp biopsy. Scalp clonality was compared among normal scalp (n=4), patchy alopecia areata scalp (n=8), and alopecia totalis/universalis scalp (n=8). RNA was extracted with the PAXgene miRNA kit for fixed scalp, the miRNeasy kit for PBMCs, and the RNeasy kit for mouse skin. TCRbeta CDR3 regions were amplified by immunoSEQ multiplex PCR with 35 Vbeta forward and 13 Jbeta reverse primers.

With regard to this clone: The antigen it binds to is not known. Base qualities are not provided; no much larger clone lies one nucleotide away. Additional DNA sequences in this sample encode the identical CDR3.

The research as a whole found: Because the treated cohort was small and included a single nonresponder, larger studies are needed to assess links between baseline CD8+ expansion and response. Tofacitinib significantly lowered scalp clonality and the number of expanded CD8+ clones among the top 100 scalp clones. Compared with mice, TCR sequences shared between patients were less clear, possibly partly because of HLA diversity across the patient population. During tofacitinib treatment, many expanded lesional clones remained in scalp and blood, and this persistence may partly explain relapse after treatment is stopped. Compared with normal scalp, lesional scalp, particularly in alopecia totalis/universalis, had higher clonality and more expanded CD8+ clones, which suggests antigenic drive. Unlike mouse skin, which is dominated by gammadelta T cells, normal human skin has resident alphabeta T cells that are also sequenced, and this complicates analysis of the scalp TCR repertoire.

The CDR3 numbers 14 residues from cysteine through phenylalanine. Of the read, only the CDR3 DNA is kept; its 42 bases are in frame from base 1. CDR1 and CDR2 (SQVTM, ANQGSEA) derive from the germline V gene. Trimming removed 6 bases from V and 0 bases from J, leaving 11 bases between the germline ends. The sample's time point label is to be understood as: around 4 weeks on oral tofacitinib. The treatment or condition label here, explained by the study, means: oral pan-JAK inhibitor, 5-10 mg twice daily. Peripheral blood and lesional scalp punch biopsies were obtained from patients with alopecia areata. PBMCs were separated by density centrifugation and stained for CD3, CD4 and CD8, after which CD4+ and CD8+ T cells were sorted on a FACSAria. Libraries were constructed by the immunoSEQ multiplex PCR assay. RNA was extracted from all samples and reverse transcribed into cDNA, which served as template for TCR sequencing. SuperScript III was used for first-strand cDNA synthesis, primed with a 2:1 mix of oligo-dT and random hexamers. A synthetic immune receptor repertoire was used to gauge amplification bias, and whatever bias remained was removed computationally. As for the original processing: Raw reads were preprocessed to remove errors, and CDR3 was defined by IMGT conventions from the conserved cysteine to phenylalanine. Clonality was computed by normalizing Shannon entropy by log2 of the number of productive unique TCRs and subtracting the result from 1. CD4 or CD8 identity of scalp clones was inferred by cross-referencing scalp TCRbeta sequences with sorted blood CD4 and CD8 repertoires. TCRdb obtained this table from immuneACCESS and retained in-frame rearrangements with V and J assigned. These tables miss some clones; where compared with another copy, unresolved V genes account for less than half of the shortfall, and the remainder is unexplained. Clonal size and the V and J genes are those of that table, whereas D and trimming came from the DNA. The sample yields 170,000 or so clones; 50% to 70% were counted once. The top ten hold approximately 0.91% of the sample.

Specimen: CD4+ T cells sorted from blood, collected at week 4, from a patient treated with tofacitinib. The TCR was taken from a human donor with alopecia areata. The sequence is built from TRBV29-1 and TRBJ2-2, with a weak D call of TRBD1 (6 bases match). The nucleotides read TGCAGCGTAGGACAGCTATCGAACACCGGGGAGCTGTTTTTT. Its translation reads: CSVGQLSNTGELFF.